Only a few counts were recorded for the clone carrying this T cell receptor beta chain. The sample comes from a study of T-cell memory formation after mild COVID-19. In TCRdb, the 5' RACE reads were re-called with MiXCR into one record per CDR3 protein. The sample consists of more than 350,000 distinct CDR3 sequences, more than 15% of them appearing once. There are 12 residues in the CDR3. Trimming took off 2 bases at V and 6 bases at J, with 7 bases between the two ends. Germline values: CDR1 KGHSH, CDR2 LQKENI. This chain connects TRBV18 to TRBJ1-2; D is ambiguous. This receptor was taken from a man aged 18 to 29 who had mild COVID-19 (a few samples of this study predate the infection). Cell type and time point are not known. Material: PBMCs or a T cell subset sorted from them (not recorded which). The CDR3 spells CASSPRPDGYTF. CDR3 DNA sequence: TGTGCCAGCTCACCAAGGCCGGATGGCTACACCTTC.